The TCR beta chain described here comes from a study of T cells after yellow fever vaccination. This clonotype was counted a few times. Deletions cut 5 bases from V and 2 bases from J, with 7 bases between. The length of the CDR3 is 13 residues. UMIs were added to TCR cDNA along with a universal primer site when it was made by 5'RACE template switching. Via MiXCR, TCRdb re-called the 5' RACE reads, giving one row per CDR3 protein. The sample holds some 300,000 distinct CDR3 sequences, approximately 8% seen once. The source was CD4+ T cells sorted from PBMCs, collected 5 days after the yellow fever booster vaccination. This sequence was found in a young man who received the YFV17D yellow fever vaccine. The chain joins TRBV12-3 or TRBV12-4 to TRBJ2-1; D unresolved. CDR3 protein: CASSRYPYNEQFF. As DNA, the CDR3 is TGTGCCAGCAGTCGGTACCCCTACAATGAGCAGTTCTTC.